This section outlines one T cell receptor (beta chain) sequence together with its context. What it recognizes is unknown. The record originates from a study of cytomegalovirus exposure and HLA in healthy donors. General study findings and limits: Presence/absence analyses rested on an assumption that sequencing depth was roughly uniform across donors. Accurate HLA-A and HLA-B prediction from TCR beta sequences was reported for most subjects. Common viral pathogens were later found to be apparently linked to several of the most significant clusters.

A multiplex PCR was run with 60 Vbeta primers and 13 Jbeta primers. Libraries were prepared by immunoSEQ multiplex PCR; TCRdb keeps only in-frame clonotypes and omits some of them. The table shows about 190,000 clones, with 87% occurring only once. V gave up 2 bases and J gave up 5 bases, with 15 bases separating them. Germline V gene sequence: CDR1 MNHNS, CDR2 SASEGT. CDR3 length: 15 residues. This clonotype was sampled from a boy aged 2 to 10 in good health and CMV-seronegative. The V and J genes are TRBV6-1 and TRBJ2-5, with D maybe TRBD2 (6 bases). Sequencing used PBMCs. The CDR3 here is CASSEFNGSSETQYF. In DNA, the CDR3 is TGTGCCAGCAGTGAATTTAACGGGAGTAGTGAGACCCAGTACTTC.